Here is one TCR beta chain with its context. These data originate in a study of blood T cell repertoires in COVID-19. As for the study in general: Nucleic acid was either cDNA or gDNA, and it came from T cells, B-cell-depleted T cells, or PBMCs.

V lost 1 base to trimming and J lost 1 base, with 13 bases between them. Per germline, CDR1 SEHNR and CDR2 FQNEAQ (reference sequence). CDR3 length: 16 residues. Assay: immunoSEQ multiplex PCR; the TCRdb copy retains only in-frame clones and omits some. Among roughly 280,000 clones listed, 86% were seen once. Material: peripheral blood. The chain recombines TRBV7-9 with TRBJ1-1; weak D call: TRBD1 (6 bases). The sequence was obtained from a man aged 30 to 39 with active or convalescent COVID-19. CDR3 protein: CASSLVVQGPNTEAFF. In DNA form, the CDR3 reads TGTGCCAGCAGCTTAGTGGTCCAGGGGCCGAACACTGAAGCTTTCTTT.